This T cell receptor beta chain was profiled in a study of cytomegalovirus exposure and HLA in healthy donors. The PCR had 60 Vbeta and 13 Jbeta primers. Assay used: immunoSEQ multiplex PCR; TCRdb lists only in-frame clones, some missing. The listing records approximately 27,000 clones. To note about this clone: Its cognate antigen is unknown.

Per germline, CDR1 SEHNR and CDR2 FQNEAQ (reference sequence). Trimming took off 1 base at V and 7 bases at J, with 8 bases between the two ends. The CDR3 extends over 13 amino acids. Healthy bone marrow donors made up the donors. Whole-study results and caveats: Accounts indicate the classifier identified cytomegalovirus status with strong specificity and sensitivity. Most of the CMV-associated TCR beta chains (in a later analysis) appeared to be HLA-restricted. In a later analysis, donors in an Asian-associated ancestry cluster reportedly had fewer N-insertions in productive TCRs than the cohort mean.

This receptor was taken from a man between 25 and 39 years old in good health and CMV-seronegative. Sequenced material: PBMCs. This chain links TRBV7-9 with TRBJ1-5; D is undetermined. The CDR3 reads CASSLEIAQPQHF. The CDR3 nucleotides read TGTGCCAGCAGCTTAGAAATAGCCCAGCCCCAGCATTTT.